The 17 T cell receptor beta chains presented below share a single source sample, sequenced in a study of CDR3 diversity in severe acne. Using its own MiXCR run on the PCR reads, TCRdb lists one record per CDR3 protein. The table has over 100,000 distinct CDR3 sequences, about half seen once. The material sequenced was blood. Every receptor here comes from a male donor with acne.

This clonotype was counted many times. V gene TRBV7-3 combines with J gene TRBJ1-1; 8 bases are a match to TRBD1. CDR1 is SGHTA, CDR2 FQGTGA, per germline. The CDR3 sequence is 15 residues long. V was clipped by 5 bases and J by 5 bases; unmatched bases: 10. CDR3 in amino acids: CASSPSDRVGTEAFF. The CDR3 DNA is TGTGCCAGCAGCCCATCGGACAGGGTGGGGACTGAAGCTTTCTTT.

This rearrangement joins TRBV11-3 to TRBJ2-5; 8 bases align to TRBD2. Germline V lookup: CDR1 SGHNT, CDR2 YENEEA. The V segment lost 5 bases and the J segment 5 bases; nucleotides outside the gene matches: 16. This CDR3 has 17 residues. As DNA, the CDR3 is TGTGCCAGCAGCGAGGGACTAGGTGGGGGCTGGTTGGAGACCCAGTACTTC. As protein: CASSEGLGGGWLETQYF.

This clonotype was counted ten times or more. This chain connects TRBV7-9 to TRBJ1-4, with D uncertain. Trimming pared 8 bases from V and 5 bases from J, leaving 15 bases between. CDR3 length equals 14 residues. CDR1 SEHNR and CDR2 FQNEAQ come from the germline V gene (reference sequence). CDR3 bases: TGTGCCAGCGGAAGGACGGATAAAAATGAAAAACTGTTTTTT. Protein sequence: CASGRTDKNEKLFF.

There are many counts of this clonotype. The chain links TRBV10-3 to TRBJ1-4; D is undetermined. With 5 bases removed from V and 8 bases from J, the gap between germline ends came to 12 bases. The CDR3 runs 13 residues. CDR1 and CDR2 (germline): ENHRY, SYGVKD. Here the CDR3 reads CAISPSDGEKLFF. The CDR3 DNA follows: TGTGCCATCAGTCCCTCGGATGGGGAAAAACTGTTTTTT.

The chain employs TRBV7-9 and TRBJ2-7; no firm D call. This CDR3 is 13 amino acids long. Germline lookup yields CDR1 SEHNR and CDR2 FQNEAQ (reference sequence). Trimming pared 5 bases from V and 4 bases from J, leaving 12 bases between. The CDR3 DNA is TGTGCCAGCAGCCCGGAATCTAAATACGAGCAGTACTTC. Its protein is CASSPESKYEQYF. The full variable domain, completed using reference TRBV7-9 and TRBJ2-7, is DTGVSQNPRHKITKRGQNVTFRCDPISEHNRLYWYRQTLGQGPEFLTYFQNEAQLEKSRLLSDRFSAERPKGSFSTLEIQRTEQGDSAMYLCASSPESKYEQYFGPGTRLTVT.

The chain uses TRBV7-3 and TRBJ1-6; 11 bases agree with TRBD1. This CDR3 is built from 15 residues. Germline CDR1 SGHTA, CDR2 FQGTGA. Trimming took 5 bases from V and 9 from J; bases not matched to a gene: 6. DNA for the CDR3: TGTGCCAGCAGCCAAGGACAGGGGGCGTCTTCACCCCTCCACTTT. Residues: CASSQGQGASSPLHF.

V gene TRBV9 combines with J gene TRBJ1-5, with TRBD1 as a possible D gene (5 bases). Trimming shortened V by 3 bases and J by 7 bases, and 23 bases separated the two germline ends. In germline, CDR1 is SGDLS, CDR2 YYNGEE. The CDR3 is made up of 17 amino acids. CDR3 sequence: CASSANSGGNNEQPQHF. In nucleotides, the CDR3 is TGTGCCAGCAGCGCCAATAGCGGGGGGAACAATGAGCAGCCCCAGCATTTT.

This clonotype was seen at least ten times. The chain has TRBV7-2 and TRBJ1-2; D is possibly TRBD1 (6 bases). CDR3 length equals 13 residues. V lost 3 bases and J lost 4, with 9 bases in between. The germline V gene has CDR1 SGHTA and CDR2 FQGNSA. The chain's CDR3 is CASSFVQGYGYTF. Here the CDR3 DNA reads TGTGCCAGCAGCTTCGTACAGGGCTATGGCTACACCTTC.

The sample holds many counts of this clonotype. The rearrangement joins TRBV12-5 to TRBJ1-1; D may be TRBD1 (5 bases). CDR3 length: 12 amino acids. Germline V gene data show CDR1 as LGHNT and CDR2 as FRNRAP. Trimming took off 8 bases at V and 11 bases at J, with 18 bases between the two ends. The CDR3 protein is CASYDTGPSAFF. CDR3 coding DNA: TGTGCTAGTTACGATACAGGTCCCTCGGCTTTCTTT.

The rearrangement links TRBV5-1 to TRBJ2-7; no definite D call. The CDR3 extends over 13 amino acids. The V and J ends lost 5 bases and 0 bases respectively, with 9 bases between them. Germline values: CDR1 SGHRS, CDR2 YFSETQ. The CDR3 is CASRAATSYEQYF. The CDR3 nucleotides read TGCGCCAGCAGGGCAGCGACCTCCTACGAGCAGTACTTC.

V is TRBV12-1 and J is TRBJ2-1; the table names TRBD2, a call not compared with the DNA. TRBV12-1 is a pseudogene locus. The CDR3 contains 18 residues. CDR3 bases: TGTGCCAGCAGCTTAGCGCCGGGACTAGCGGGGACCTACAATGAGCAGTTCTTC. This gives the protein CASSLAPGLAGTYNEQFF.

This clonotype was observed a handful of times. The rearrangement links TRBV6-5 to TRBJ2-2; the D gene is possibly TRBD1 (6 bases). CDR3 length: 14 amino acids. The germline gives CDR1 MNHEY, CDR2 SVGAGI. The V end lost 6 bases, the J end lost 4 bases, and 12 bases lay between the germline ends. CDR3 nucleotides: TGTGCCAGCAGAAAAGGACAGCTCACCGGGGAGCTGTTTTTT. Translation: CASRKGQLTGELFF.

J is TRBJ2-5 and V is TRBV19; 7 bases fit TRBD1. The CDR3 consists of 14 residues. V was clipped by 4 bases and J by 4 bases; unmatched bases: 6. Germline CDR1 is LNHDA and CDR2 is SQIVND (reference sequence). CDR3: CASSRRQGGETQYF. As DNA, the CDR3 is TGTGCCAGTAGTAGGCGACAGGGCGGAGAGACCCAGTACTTC.

This sequence joins TRBV29-1 and TRBJ2-7; 8 nucleotides agree with TRBD1. This CDR3 has 14 residues. V dropped 6 bases and J dropped 6; count of bases not matched to a gene: 13. Germline CDR1 reads SQVTM; CDR2 reads ANQGSEA. Written as DNA, the CDR3 is TGCAGCGTCCGCCCGGCACAAGGGACAGGCGAGCAGTACTTC. This codes for CSVRPAQGTGEQYF.

The J gene is TRBJ2-7, the V gene TRBV12-5; D not resolved. From germline, CDR1 is LGHNT and CDR2 FRNRAP. CDR3 length equals 13 residues. V lost 7 bases, J lost 3 bases, and 13 bases lay in between. The CDR3 sequence is CASDGEYYYEQYF. The CDR3 region has the DNA TGTGCTAGTGATGGGGAATACTACTACGAGCAGTACTTC.

The chain carries TRBV20-1 and TRBJ2-5; 15 bases line up with TRBD2. CDR1 and CDR2 from the germline V gene are DFQATT and SNEGSKA (reference sequence). The CDR3 sequence is 19 residues long. Losses at the gene ends were 2 bases for V and 5 bases for J; bases not matched to a gene: 15. The CDR3, as DNA: TGCAGTGCTAGAAGGATCGAAGGACTAGCGGGAGGGCCTAGGGAGACCCAGTACTTC. Its protein product is CSARRIEGLAGGPRETQYF.

This clonotype was detected only a few times. The gene calls are TRBV4-1 and TRBJ1-2; D might be TRBD1 (5 bases). In germline, CDR1 is MGHRA, CDR2 YSYEKL. The CDR3 is 15 residues long. The V and J ends lost 4 bases and 2 bases respectively, with 14 bases between them. Here the CDR3 reads CASSPAGGGNYGYTF. CDR3 bases: TGCGCCAGCAGCCCCGCGGGGGGTGGAAACTATGGCTACACCTTC.